The clone carrying this T cell receptor beta chain occurred once. Its antigen is unknown. This sample is drawn from a study of vaccination effects on CD4 cells after COVID-19. Before sequencing, viral peptide pools were used by the ViraFEST assay to expand antigen-specific CD4+ T cells. CD4+ T cell isolation took place after about 11 days of culture. All vaccine recipients tested negative for nucleocapsid antibodies and had never contracted SARS-CoV-2 infection. The V gene's germline CDR1 is MNHNY and CDR2 SVGAGI (reference sequence). This CDR3 has 15 residues. V lost 4 bases and J lost 2, with 14 bases in between. Generated by immunoSEQ multiplex PCR, the TCRdb table keeps only in-frame clones and is missing some. The sample lists tens of thousands of clones, 65% to 85% occurring once.

The sequencing here drew on CD4+ T cells from PBMCs cultured with HCoV-NL63 spike peptides, taken before COVID-19 vaccination. This chain links TRBV6-6 with TRBJ1-2; D uncertain. The source is a human donor who received a COVID-19 vaccine. The CDR3 nucleotides are TGTGCCAGCAGTTCCCCGGACGGAGAGAACTATGGCTACACCTTC. This translates into CASSSPDGENYGYTF.